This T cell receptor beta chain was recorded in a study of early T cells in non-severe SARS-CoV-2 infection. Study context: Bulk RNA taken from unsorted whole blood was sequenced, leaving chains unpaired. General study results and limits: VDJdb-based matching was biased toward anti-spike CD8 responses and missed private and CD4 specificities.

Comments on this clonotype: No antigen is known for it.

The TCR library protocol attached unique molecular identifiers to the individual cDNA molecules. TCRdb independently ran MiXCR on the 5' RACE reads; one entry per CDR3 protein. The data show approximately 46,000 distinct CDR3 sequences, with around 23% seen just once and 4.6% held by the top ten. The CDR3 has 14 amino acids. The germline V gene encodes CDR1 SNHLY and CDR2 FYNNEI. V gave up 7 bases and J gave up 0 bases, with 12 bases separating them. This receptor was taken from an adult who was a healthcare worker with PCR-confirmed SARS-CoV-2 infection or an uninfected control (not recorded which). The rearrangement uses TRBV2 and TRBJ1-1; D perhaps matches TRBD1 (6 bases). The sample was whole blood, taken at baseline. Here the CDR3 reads CASTSTGLNTEAFF. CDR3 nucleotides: TGTGCCAGCACTTCGACAGGCTTGAACACTGAAGCTTTCTTT.